Following are 8 T cell receptor beta chains from one sample sequenced in a study of shared T cell receptors in the human thymus. Assay used: immunoSEQ multiplex PCR; TCRdb lists only in-frame clones, some missing. The sample includes about 380,000 clones, just under 95% of them seen just once. Sequenced material: thymocytes. These receptors originate from a human donor.

The J gene is TRBJ2-3, the V gene TRBV2, with TRBD2 matching 16 bases. Germline CDR1 reads SNHLY; CDR2 reads FYNNEI. The CDR3 is 20 residues long. V shed 4 bases and J 5 bases; nucleotides not matched to a gene: 15. CDR3 amino acids: CASSAKPLGTSGRAVDTQYF. The CDR3 nucleotides are TGTGCCAGCAGTGCGAAACCGTTAGGGACTAGCGGGAGGGCCGTAGATACGCAGTATTTT.

The chain couples TRBV28 to TRBJ2-7, with D possibly being TRBD1 (7 bases). CDR1 is MDHEN, CDR2 SYDVKM, per germline. V lost 5 bases, J lost 2 bases, and 13 bases lay in between. The CDR3 totals 14 residues. The CDR3 region is CASSPRGTAYEQYF. In DNA form, the CDR3 reads TGTGCCAGCAGTCCACGCGGGACAGCCTACGAGCAGTACTTC.

The count of this clone is one. The chain links TRBV28 to TRBJ1-3; TRBD1 matches 8 bases. Trimming took 4 bases from V and 4 from J; bases not matched to a gene: 6. The germline CDR1 and CDR2 sequences are MDHEN and SYDVKM. This CDR3 region has 15 residues. This chain's CDR3 is CASSSPRGRGNTIYF. The CDR3 bases are TGTGCCAGCAGTTCGCCCAGGGGGCGGGGAAACACCATATATTTT.

V usage is TRBV4-3 and J usage is TRBJ2-5; D may be TRBD2 (6 bases). Trimming cost V 4 bases and J 4 bases, with 13 bases left between them. The V gene's germline CDR1 is LGHNA and CDR2 YSLEER. This CDR3 has 14 residues. DNA of the CDR3: TGCGCCAGCAGCCGAGCGGGTCCCCGAGAGACCCAGTACTTC. Translation gives CASSRAGPRETQYF.

The count of this clone is one. This rearrangement joins TRBV28 to TRBJ2-7, with D perhaps TRBD1 (5 bases). Trimming removed 5 bases from V and 4 bases from J, with 18 bases in between. The CDR3 consists of 15 residues. CDR1 and CDR2 from the germline V gene are MDHEN and SYDVKM. CDR3 region: CASSPSVRQLYEQYF. Written as DNA, the CDR3 is TGTGCCAGCAGTCCCAGCGTCCGACAGCTATACGAGCAGTACTTC.

The chain is built from TRBV5-4 and TRBJ1-2; 8 bases are shared with TRBD1. Germline-derived CDR1 and CDR2 are SGHNT and YYREEE (reference sequence). Unmatched junction bases numbered 7, after V lost 3 bases and J lost 3 bases. The CDR3 has 15 residues. CDR3 DNA sequence: TGTGCCAGCAGCTACCGGACAGGGCAATACTATGGCTACACCTTC. It specifies CASSYRTGQYYGYTF.

CDR3 protein: CASSPGQVSVGGSGNTIYF. In DNA form, the CDR3 reads TGTGCCAGCAGCCCGGGACAGGTCTCGGTGGGGGGCTCTGGAAACACCATATATTTT. The chain is built from TRBV5-4 and TRBJ1-3, with 8 bases matching TRBD1. The CDR3 consists of 19 residues. Germline V gene lookup returns CDR1 SGHNT and CDR2 YYREEE (reference sequence). V lost 4 bases to trimming and J lost 0 bases; unmatched junction nucleotides: 15.

The gene calls are TRBV5-1 and TRBJ2-2; TRBD2 matches 9 bases. Trimming cost V 0 bases and J 4 bases; bases outside gene matches: 7. Germline V gene lookup returns CDR1 SGHRS and CDR2 YFSETQ. There are 17 residues in the CDR3. Here the CDR3 reads CASSLGVAGDSTGELFF. CDR3 nucleotide sequence: TGCGCCAGCAGCTTGGGGGTAGCGGGAGATTCCACCGGGGAGCTGTTTTTT.